These T cell receptor beta chains were read from a single sample in a study of cytomegalovirus exposure and HLA in healthy donors. Measured with immunoSEQ multiplex PCR; TCRdb has only the in-frame clones, and not every one. The sample lists 150,000 to 170,000 clones; approximately 72% were seen once. Sequencing was done on a sample of PBMCs. The receptors were sampled from a man between 18 and 35 years old in good health and CMV-seronegative. Each CDR3 is given with its conserved first and last residue. Each record gives: V gene, J gene, clone size, CDR3 protein. Clone sizes are given selectively: once, few, many, or a class where the clone is expanded.

v_gene: TRBV5-8
j_gene: TRBJ2-5
abundance: once
CDR3aa: CASSYSGSLETQYF

v_gene: TRBV4-3
j_gene: TRBJ2-3
abundance: .
CDR3aa: CASSQAPFRLAGGSTDTQYF

v_gene: TRBV6-6
j_gene: TRBJ2-1
abundance: .
CDR3aa: CASSYSRLYNEQFF

v_gene: TRBV2
j_gene: TRBJ1-5
abundance: few
CDR3aa: CASTEGGSGQPQHF

v_gene: TRBV7-2
j_gene: TRBJ2-7
abundance: .
CDR3aa: CASSSRAGGPDGYEQYF

v_gene: TRBV5-6
j_gene: TRBJ2-5
abundance: .
CDR3aa: CASSLRWGEGGETQYF

v_gene: TRBV5-6
j_gene: TRBJ2-2
abundance: .
CDR3aa: CASSLELILAGTGELFF

v_gene: TRBV7-9
j_gene: TRBJ1-5
abundance: .
CDR3aa: CASSSEGLNQPQHF

v_gene: TRBV6-1
j_gene: TRBJ2-1
abundance: .
CDR3aa: CASSEDSGPYNEQFF

v_gene: TRBV7-8
j_gene: TRBJ2-7
abundance: .
CDR3aa: CASSLKREGAREQYF

v_gene: TRBV29-1
j_gene: TRBJ1-5
abundance: .
CDR3aa: CSPQDRGTGQPQHF

v_gene: TRBV7-8
j_gene: TRBJ1-4
abundance: .
CDR3aa: CASQGWSEKLFF

v_gene: TRBV9
j_gene: TRBJ2-3
abundance: .
CDR3aa: CASGGTGGADTQYF

v_gene: TRBV10-3
j_gene: TRBJ2-1
abundance: few
CDR3aa: CAISERGLAGGMNEQFF

v_gene: TRBV7-2
j_gene: TRBJ2-3
abundance: few
CDR3aa: CASSARVAGGSTDTQYF

v_gene: TRBV6-6
j_gene: TRBJ2-7
abundance: .
CDR3aa: CASIRLAGEDEQYF

v_gene: TRBV28
j_gene: TRBJ1-2
abundance: .
CDR3aa: CASTLTGNYGYTF

v_gene: TRBV5-1
j_gene: TRBJ1-4
abundance: .
CDR3aa: CASSPGQLNEKLFF

v_gene: TRBV28
j_gene: TRBJ2-7
abundance: .
CDR3aa: CASSQVLGGAYEQYF

v_gene: TRBV5-1
j_gene: TRBJ2-3
abundance: .
CDR3aa: CASISGSDTQYF

v_gene: TRBV19
j_gene: TRBJ2-7
abundance: .
CDR3aa: CASSPGGSSYEQYF

v_gene: TRBV18
j_gene: TRBJ2-7
abundance: .
CDR3aa: CASSPTNRRAQPTYEQYF

v_gene: TRBV5-1
j_gene: TRBJ2-1
abundance: .
CDR3aa: CASGRATYNEQFF

v_gene: TRBV4-3
j_gene: TRBJ1-2
abundance: .
CDR3aa: CASSQGLNGAYGYTF

v_gene: TRBV18
j_gene: .
abundance: .
CDR3aa: CASSPLQGAYEQYF

v_gene: TRBV9
j_gene: TRBJ2-1
abundance: .
CDR3aa: CASSPPGGLAINEQFF

v_gene: TRBV28
j_gene: TRBJ2-1
abundance: few
CDR3aa: CASSFRGEQFF

v_gene: TRBV5-8
j_gene: TRBJ2-1
abundance: .
CDR3aa: CATTTGTSGYNEQFF

v_gene: TRBV15
j_gene: TRBJ2-1
abundance: .
CDR3aa: CATSRVAEPYNEQFF

v_gene: TRBV5-1
j_gene: TRBJ2-5
abundance: .
CDR3aa: CASSPTGGETQYF

v_gene: TRBV4-1
j_gene: TRBJ2-6
abundance: few
CDR3aa: CASSQPRLKGLSSGANVLTF

v_gene: TRBV7-9
j_gene: TRBJ2-7
abundance: .
CDR3aa: CASSPLGGYEQYF

v_gene: TRBV29-1
j_gene: TRBJ2-4
abundance: .
CDR3aa: CSVVLGLAGIGAKNIQYF

v_gene: TRBV7-2
j_gene: TRBJ2-2
abundance: .
CDR3aa: CASSAYTTGELFF

v_gene: TRBV6-5
j_gene: TRBJ1-2
abundance: medium-sized
CDR3aa: CASRGWRLQGYTF

v_gene: TRBV7-9
j_gene: TRBJ2-1
abundance: .
CDR3aa: CASSRMGSGRYNEQFF

v_gene: TRBV7-8
j_gene: TRBJ2-1
abundance: .
CDR3aa: CASSLLRFGLASYNEQFF

v_gene: TRBV10-3
j_gene: TRBJ2-2
abundance: .
CDR3aa: CAIKGESTGELFF

v_gene: TRBV9
j_gene: TRBJ2-1
abundance: .
CDR3aa: CASSPKGTSGLIGSYNEQFF

v_gene: TRBV7-9
j_gene: TRBJ2-2
abundance: .
CDR3aa: CASSSRGQGGINTGELFF

v_gene: TRBV12-5
j_gene: TRBJ2-7
abundance: .
CDR3aa: CASGFGDRGGEQYF

v_gene: TRBV9
j_gene: TRBJ1-1
abundance: .
CDR3aa: CASSYYPERNTEAFF

v_gene: TRBV6-6
j_gene: TRBJ2-2
abundance: .
CDR3aa: CASSYRLAGTGELFF

v_gene: TRBV6-5
j_gene: TRBJ2-7
abundance: .
CDR3aa: CASSYDGESSYEQYF

v_gene: TRBV10-3
j_gene: TRBJ1-1
abundance: .
CDR3aa: CASNPGQSTEAFF

v_gene: TRBV7-5
j_gene: TRBJ2-7
abundance: once
CDR3aa: CVRSFTGTLTYEQYF

v_gene: TRBV29-1
j_gene: TRBJ2-1
abundance: .
CDR3aa: CSVTGSGEQFF

v_gene: TRBV5-1
j_gene: .
abundance: .
CDR3aa: CASSSPGQAYEQYF

v_gene: TRBV19
j_gene: .
abundance: .
CDR3aa: CASSTPDRSSSYEQYF

v_gene: TRBV4-1
j_gene: TRBJ1-5
abundance: .
CDR3aa: CASSQETAGNQPQHF

v_gene: TRBV4-1
j_gene: TRBJ1-5
abundance: .
CDR3aa: CASSQGIGGDWGQPQHF

v_gene: TRBV9
j_gene: TRBJ2-3
abundance: .
CDR3aa: CASSASPPDTQYF

v_gene: TRBV4-3
j_gene: TRBJ2-5
abundance: once
CDR3aa: CASSQDGGIKETQYF

v_gene: TRBV5-4
j_gene: TRBJ2-1
abundance: .
CDR3aa: CASSGQGEGDNEQFF

v_gene: TRBV30
j_gene: TRBJ1-2
abundance: .
CDR3aa: CAWTDSAYYGYTF

v_gene: TRBV19
j_gene: TRBJ2-5
abundance: .
CDR3aa: CASASGRAYETQYF

v_gene: TRBV7-2
j_gene: TRBJ2-1
abundance: .
CDR3aa: CASSLEREHNEQFF

v_gene: TRBV4-1
j_gene: TRBJ1-3
abundance: .
CDR3aa: CASSQWGTGTGNTIYF

v_gene: TRBV7-9
j_gene: TRBJ1-2
abundance: .
CDR3aa: CASSLLGGGDGYTF

v_gene: TRBV4-1
j_gene: TRBJ1-5
abundance: .
CDR3aa: CASSQGVLGTGSNQPQHF